This paragraph reports one T cell receptor (beta chain). What it recognizes is unknown. This sample is drawn from a study of identifying expanded T cells in peripheral blood. The study, taken as a whole, reports: Technical replicates showed roughly 1.2 changed clones; approximately two weeks roughly 15; four weeks 19.

Sequenced by immunoSEQ multiplex PCR; TCRdb stores in-frame clones only, minus some. The sample lists about 89,000 clones; around 87% were seen once. Germline V lookup: CDR1 MNHEY, CDR2 SMNVEV (reference sequence). V shed 4 bases and J shed 0 bases, with 15 bases lying between them. The CDR3 has 17 residues. Sequencing was done on a sample of blood. This TCR was recovered from a person aged 18-69 years in good health. V usage is TRBV27 and J usage is TRBJ2-2, with D perhaps TRBD1 (5 bases). CDR3 region: CASSSTEAGPNTGELFF. CDR3 DNA sequence: TGTGCCAGCAGTTCGACAGAGGCAGGGCCGAACACCGGGGAGCTGTTTTTT.